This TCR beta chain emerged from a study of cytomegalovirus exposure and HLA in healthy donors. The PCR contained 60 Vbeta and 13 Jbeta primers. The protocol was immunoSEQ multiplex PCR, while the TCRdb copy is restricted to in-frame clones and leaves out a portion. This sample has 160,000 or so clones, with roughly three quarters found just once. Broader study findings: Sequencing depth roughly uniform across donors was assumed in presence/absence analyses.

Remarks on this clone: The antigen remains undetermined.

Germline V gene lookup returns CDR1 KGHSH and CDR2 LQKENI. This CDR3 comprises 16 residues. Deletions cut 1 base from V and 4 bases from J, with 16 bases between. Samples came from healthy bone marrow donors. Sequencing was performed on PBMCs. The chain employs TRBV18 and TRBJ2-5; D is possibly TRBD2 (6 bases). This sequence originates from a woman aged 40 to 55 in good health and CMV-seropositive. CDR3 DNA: TGTGCCAGCTCACCACAACTAGCCCGCCAGGGAGAGACCCAGTACTTC. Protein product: CASSPQLARQGETQYF. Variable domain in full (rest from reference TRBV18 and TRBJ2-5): NAGVMQNPRHLVRRRGQEARLRCSPMKGHSHVYWYRQLPEEGLKFMVYLQKENIIDESGMPKERFSAEFPKEGPSILRIQQVVRGDSAAYFCASSPQLARQGETQYFGPGTRLLVL.